These 14 T cell receptor beta chains share one sample of origin, sequenced in a study of beta chain features in type 1 diabetes (dated by TCRdb to the late 2010s). The library came from the immunoSEQ multiplex PCR assay. The High Capacity cDNA Reverse Transcription Kit was used to reverse transcribe all of the isolated RNA, meaning that expressed TCRB transcripts were what got sequenced. This immuneACCESS table, as held by TCRdb, lists in-frame sequences with V and J called but not all clones. Of the missing ones, under half trace to an unresolved V gene in checked studies; the others have no known cause. For this sample the table gives approximately 110,000 clones, of which about 40% were detected only once. The top ten hold roughly 0.059% of the sample. The sequenced sample was stem cell memory CD4+ T cells from blood. The cell subset or site label of this sample denotes: stem cell-like memory CD4+ T cells. These receptors came from a woman between 18 and 29 years old in good health.

V gene TRBV30 combines with J gene TRBJ2-1; 9 bases are shared with TRBD2. This CDR3 comprises 14 residues. Trimming cost V 5 bases and J 7 bases; bases outside gene matches: 9. Per the germline V gene, CDR1 is GTSNPN and CDR2 is SVGIG (reference sequence). The CDR3: CAWVLAGGWNEQFF. The CDR3 DNA reads TGTGCCTGGGTACTAGCGGGTGGGTGGAATGAGCAGTTCTTC. The variable domain in full, with the rest retrieved from reference TRBV30 and TRBJ2-1, is SQTIHQWPATLVQPVGSPLSLECTVEGTSNPNLYWYRQAAGRGLQLLFYSVGIGQISSEVPQNLSASRPQDRQFILSSKKLLLSDSGFYLCAWVLAGGWNEQFFGPGTRLTVL.

The chain has TRBV7-9 and TRBJ2-1, with D perhaps TRBD1 (6 bases). The germline V gene has CDR1 SEHNR and CDR2 FQNEAQ (reference sequence). The V and J ends lost 8 bases and 9 bases respectively, with 20 bases between them. The CDR3 length is 14 residues. The CDR3 spells CASGSFGVRGEQFF. The DNA of the CDR3 is TGTGCCAGCGGTTCCTTCGGTGTCAGGGGTGAGCAGTTCTTC. Full variable domain (remainder filled in from reference TRBV7-9 and TRBJ2-1): DTGVSQNPRHKITKRGQNVTFRCDPISEHNRLYWYRQTLGQGPEFLTYFQNEAQLEKSRLLSDRFSAERPKGSFSTLEIQRTEQGDSAMYLCASGSFGVRGEQFFGPGTRLTVL.

In this sample, this clone turned up a few times. This rearrangement joins TRBV30 to TRBJ1-2; weak D call: TRBD1 (6 bases). The length of the CDR3 is 13 residues. V lost 3 bases, J lost 3 bases, and 11 bases lay in between. In germline, CDR1 is GTSNPN, CDR2 SVGIG (reference sequence). Here the CDR3 DNA reads TGTGCCTGGAGCAGGGGACAACACTATGGCTACACCTTC. It is translated as CAWSRGQHYGYTF.

The V call is TRBV5-1, the J call TRBJ2-7; D remains ambiguous. V lost 5 bases, J lost 7 bases, and 10 bases lay in between. The germline CDR1 and CDR2 sequences are SGHRS and YFSETQ. This CDR3 spans 11 amino acids. The CDR3 loop reads CASSNAREQYF. Written as DNA, the CDR3 is TGCGCCAGCAGTAACGCGAGGGAGCAGTACTTC.

J is TRBJ2-7 and V is TRBV27, with D hard to call. Trimming took 6 bases from V and 4 from J, leaving 13 bases between them. The germline V gene encodes CDR1 MNHEY and CDR2 SMNVEV (reference sequence). This CDR3 region has 13 residues. The CDR3 region is CASRSTSPYEQYF. Written as DNA, the CDR3 is TGTGCCAGCAGATCTACGAGTCCGTACGAGCAGTACTTC.

A word on this clone: The junction does not match germline at one end; this may be a read error. The chain uses TRBV5-1 and TRBJ2-1; 9 bases fit TRBD1. This CDR3 is 14 amino acids long. Germline V gene data show CDR1 as SGHRS and CDR2 as YFSETQ. The CDR3 coding sequence is TGCACCAGCAGCTTGGGACAGGGCTACAATGAGCAGTTCTTC. Protein product: CTSSLGQGYNEQFF.

The chain recombines TRBV19 with TRBJ2-7; 7 bases agree with TRBD1. The germline gives CDR1 LNHDA, CDR2 SQIVND (reference sequence). J gave up 8 bases and V 5 bases, and 6 bases lay outside the gene matches. The CDR3 is 12 residues long. The CDR3 loop is CASSSGTAKQYF. In DNA form, the CDR3 reads TGTGCCAGTAGTTCCGGGACAGCTAAGCAGTACTTC.

This clone was found a few times. The J gene is TRBJ2-7, the V gene TRBV14, with D tentatively TRBD2 (7 bases). The ends were cut back, 2 bases at V and 2 bases at J, with 16 bases in the middle. Germline values: CDR1 SGHDN, CDR2 FVKESK. The CDR3 totals 16 residues. The CDR3 DNA is TGTGCCAGCAGCCAATTTTCGGGGGGCTACGCCTACGAGCAGTACTTC. It specifies CASSQFSGGYAYEQYF.

This clone was observed a handful of times. The chain is built from TRBV19 and TRBJ2-2, with 8 bases lining up with TRBD1. The ends lost 6 bases at V and 0 bases at J; junction bases unmatched: 6. This CDR3 comprises 16 residues. From germline, CDR1 is LNHDA and CDR2 SQIVND (reference sequence). The CDR3 DNA reads TGTGCCAGTAGCATCAGGGGGCTTGCGAACACCGGGGAGCTGTTTTTT. This gives the protein CASSIRGLANTGELFF.

This clone was seen more than once but under ten times. The chain has TRBV18 and TRBJ2-5; 8 nucleotides match TRBD1. V shed 6 bases and J 2 bases; nucleotides not matched to a gene: 11. Per the germline V gene, CDR1 is KGHSH and CDR2 is LQKENI. The CDR3 spans 16 residues. CDR3 loop: CASSNRGLLYQETQYF. The CDR3 nucleotides read TGTGCCAGCTCCAACAGGGGGTTACTATATCAAGAGACCCAGTACTTC.

This clone was seen once. The chain couples TRBV30 to TRBJ2-5, with 9 bases lining up with TRBD2. The J call may be wrong; the DNA end is better matched by TRBJ2-7. The CDR3 extends over 13 amino acids. Germline lookup yields CDR1 GTSNPN and CDR2 SVGIG (reference sequence). CDR3 amino acids: CAWGLAIPYEQYF. CDR3 nucleotides: TGTGCCTGGGGACTAGCGATCCCCTACGAGCAGTACTTC.

This chain connects TRBV9 to TRBJ1-2, with TRBD1 matching 9 bases. The V gene's germline CDR1 is SGDLS and CDR2 YYNGEE. The CDR3 is 16 amino acids. The V segment lost 0 bases and the J segment 1 base; nucleotides outside the gene matches: 4. CDR3: CASSVDRGHFNYGYTF. For the CDR3, the DNA is TGTGCCAGCAGCGTAGACAGGGGGCATTTTAACTATGGCTACACCTTC.

The chain links TRBV28 to TRBJ2-2; D is possibly TRBD1 (7 bases). Germline CDR1 is MDHEN and CDR2 is SYDVKM. Trimming took 6 bases from V and 5 from J, leaving 28 bases between them. The CDR3 extends over 19 amino acids. For the CDR3, the DNA is TGTGCCAGCAGGGGGTTCGCGGGACAGTTGGCCTCTGAAACCGGGGAGCTGTTTTTT. Amino acid sequence: CASRGFAGQLASETGELFF.

V is TRBV10-3 and J is TRBJ2-5; 11 bases are a match to TRBD2. The CDR3 covers 14 residues. Germline V gives CDR1 ENHRY, CDR2 SYGVKD. J was trimmed by 2 bases and V by 6 bases; bases with no gene match: 2. The CDR3 DNA reads TGTGCCATCAGCGGGACTAGCGGTCAAGAGACCCAGTACTTC. This encodes CAISGTSGQETQYF.